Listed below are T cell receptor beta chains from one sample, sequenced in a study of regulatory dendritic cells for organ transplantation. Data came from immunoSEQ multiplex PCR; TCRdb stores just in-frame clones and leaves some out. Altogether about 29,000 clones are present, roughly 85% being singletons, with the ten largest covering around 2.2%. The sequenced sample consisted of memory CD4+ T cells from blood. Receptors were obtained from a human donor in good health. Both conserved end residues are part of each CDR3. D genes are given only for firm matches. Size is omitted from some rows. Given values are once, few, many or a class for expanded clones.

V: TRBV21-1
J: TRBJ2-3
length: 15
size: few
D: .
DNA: TGTGCCAGCAGCAAAGTGGTAGCTAGCACAGATACGCAGTATTTT
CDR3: CASSKVVASTDTQYF

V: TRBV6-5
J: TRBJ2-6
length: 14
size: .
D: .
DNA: TGTGCCAGCAGCATCTACTCTGGGGCCAACGTCCTGACTTTC
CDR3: CASSIYSGANVLTF

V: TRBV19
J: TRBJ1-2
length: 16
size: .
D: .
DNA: TGTGCCAGCCAGCGGCAGGGGATATCATTAGGCTATGGCTACACCTTC
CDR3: CASQRQGISLGYGYTF

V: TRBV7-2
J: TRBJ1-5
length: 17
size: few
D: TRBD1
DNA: TGTGCCAGCAGCCCCCGCGGGACAGTCCAAAGCAATCAGCCCCAGCATTTT
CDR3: CASSPRGTVQSNQPQHF

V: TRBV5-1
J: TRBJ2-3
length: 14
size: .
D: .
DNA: TGCGCCAGCAGCTTGGAGGGTCGGGGAGATACGCAGTATTTT
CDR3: CASSLEGRGDTQYF

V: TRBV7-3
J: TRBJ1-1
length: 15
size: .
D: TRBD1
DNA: TGTGCCAGCAGCCCCAGCCGGGACAGCAACACTGAAGCTTTCTTT
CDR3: CASSPSRDSNTEAFF

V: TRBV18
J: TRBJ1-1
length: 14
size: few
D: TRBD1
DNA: TGTGCCAGCTCACCACCGGACAGGGGCACTGAAGCTTTCTTT
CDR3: CASSPPDRGTEAFF

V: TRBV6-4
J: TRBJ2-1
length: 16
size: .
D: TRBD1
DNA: TGTGCCAGTAGCCGTTTTCCGGGACAGGGGAACAATGAGCAGTTCTTC
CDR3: CASSRFPGQGNNEQFF

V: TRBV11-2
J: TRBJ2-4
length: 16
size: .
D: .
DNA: TGTGCCAGCAGCTTACCCGGGGGCTTCACCGGAAACATTCAGTACTTC
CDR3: CASSLPGGFTGNIQYF

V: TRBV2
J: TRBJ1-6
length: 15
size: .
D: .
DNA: TGTGCCAGCAGTGTCTGGGGGGGTTATAATTCACCCCTCCACTTT
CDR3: CASSVWGGYNSPLHF

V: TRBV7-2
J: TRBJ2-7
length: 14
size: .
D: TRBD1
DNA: TGTGCCAGCAGCTTCCGTGGACAGGGTGACGAGCAGTACTTC
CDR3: CASSFRGQGDEQYF

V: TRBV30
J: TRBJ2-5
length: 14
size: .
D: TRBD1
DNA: TGTGCCTGGAGGTACAGGGGAGCGCAAGAGACCCAGTACTTC
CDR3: CAWRYRGAQETQYF

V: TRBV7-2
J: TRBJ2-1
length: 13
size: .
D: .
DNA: TGTGCCAGCAGCCCGTATATTTACAATGAGCAGTTCTTC
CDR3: CASSPYIYNEQFF

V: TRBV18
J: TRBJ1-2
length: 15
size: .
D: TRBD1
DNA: TGTGCCAGCTCTCCAGCGGGACAGGGGGGCTATGGCTACACCTTC
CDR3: CASSPAGQGGYGYTF

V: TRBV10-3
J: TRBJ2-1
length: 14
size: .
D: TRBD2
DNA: TGTGCCATCAGTGCTAGCGGGGGGACAAATGAGCAGTTCTTC
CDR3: CAISASGGTNEQFF

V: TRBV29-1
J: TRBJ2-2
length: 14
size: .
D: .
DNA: TGCAGCGTTTCCTTGGCGGGGAACACCGGGGAGCTGTTTTTT
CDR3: CSVSLAGNTGELFF

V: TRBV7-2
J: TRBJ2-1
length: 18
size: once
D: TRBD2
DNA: TGTGCCAGCAGCCTTTTCAAGGGGGGACTAGTGGGTTACAATGAGCAGTTCTTC
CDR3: CASSLFKGGLVGYNEQFF

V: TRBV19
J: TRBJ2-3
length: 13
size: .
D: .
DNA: TGTGCCAGTAAGTGGGCTAGCACAGATACGCAGTATTTT
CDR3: CASKWASTDTQYF

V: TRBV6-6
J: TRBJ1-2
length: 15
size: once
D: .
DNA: TGTGCCAGCAGTCGAACCCCGCCAGCTAACTATGGCTACACCTTC
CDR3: CASSRTPPANYGYTF

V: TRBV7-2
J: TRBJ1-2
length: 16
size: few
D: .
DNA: TGTGCCAGCAGGGCTACCGTCGGGACGCCCAGAGGCGGCTACACCTTC
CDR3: CASRATVGTPRGGYTF

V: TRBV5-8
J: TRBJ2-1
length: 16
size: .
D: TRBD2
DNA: TGTGCCAGCAGGGACAGCGGGAGAAGCTCCTACAATGAGCAGTTCTTC
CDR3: CASRDSGRSSYNEQFF

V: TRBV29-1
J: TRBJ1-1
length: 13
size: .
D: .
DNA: TGCAGCGTCGCGCCCGGGGACACAAATTTGGGGATCTTT
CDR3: CSVAPGDTNLGIF

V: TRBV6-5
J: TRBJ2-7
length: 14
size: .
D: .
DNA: TGTGCCAGCAGCCCCCCAGGTGGGGGAAGCGAGCAGTACTTC
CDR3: CASSPPGGGSEQYF

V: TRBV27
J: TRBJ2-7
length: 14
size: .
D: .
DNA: TGTGCCAGCAGTCTCAGGGGGGGCTACTACGAGCAGTACTTC
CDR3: CASSLRGGYYEQYF

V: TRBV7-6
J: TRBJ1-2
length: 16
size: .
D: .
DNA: TGTGCCAGCAGCTTAGCGCGGAGTCGAGGGGATGATGGCTACACCTTC
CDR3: CASSLARSRGDDGYTF

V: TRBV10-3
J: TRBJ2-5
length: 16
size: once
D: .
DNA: TGTGCCATCAGTGAATTGGCCGGAGGGAGGCAAGAGACCCAGTACTTC
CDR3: CAISELAGGRQETQYF

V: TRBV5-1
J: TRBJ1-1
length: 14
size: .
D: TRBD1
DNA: TGCGCCAGCAGCCCCCAGACAGGGCACCCTGAAGCTTTCTTT
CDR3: CASSPQTGHPEAFF

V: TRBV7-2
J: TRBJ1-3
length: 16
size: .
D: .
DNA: TGTGCCAGCAGCTTAGTCGGGGGGCAGGCTGGAAACACCATATATTTT
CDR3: CASSLVGGQAGNTIYF

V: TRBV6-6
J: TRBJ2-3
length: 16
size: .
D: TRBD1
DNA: TGTGCCAGCAGTTATGGGACAGGGGGTAGCACAGATACGCAGTATTTT
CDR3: CASSYGTGGSTDTQYF

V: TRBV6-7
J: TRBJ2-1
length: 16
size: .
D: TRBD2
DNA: TGTGCCAGCAGACTATTGACTAGCGGGGGGGACAATGAGCAGTTCTTC
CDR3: CASRLLTSGGDNEQFF

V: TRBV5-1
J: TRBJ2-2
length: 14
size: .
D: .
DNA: TGCGCCACGACCCCGGGCTCCTCGGCCGGGGAGCTGTTTTTT
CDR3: CATTPGSSAGELFF

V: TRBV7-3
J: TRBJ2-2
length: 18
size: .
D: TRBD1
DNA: TGTGCCAGCAGCCCGGACAGGGGCCCTTTTACGAACACCGGGGAGCTGTTTTTT
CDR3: CASSPDRGPFTNTGELFF

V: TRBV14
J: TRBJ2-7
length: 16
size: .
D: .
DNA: TGTGCCAGCAGCCAATTCGGGGCGGGGTGGAGCTACGAGCAGTACTTC
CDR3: CASSQFGAGWSYEQYF

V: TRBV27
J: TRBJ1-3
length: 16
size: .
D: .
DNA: TGTGCCAGCAGTTTATTCTCTGCGGGCTCTGGAAACACCATATATTTT
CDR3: CASSLFSAGSGNTIYF

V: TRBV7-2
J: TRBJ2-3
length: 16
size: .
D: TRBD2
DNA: TGTGCCAGCAGCTTACGTAGCGGGGGGGGGACAGATACGCAGTATTTT
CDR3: CASSLRSGGGTDTQYF

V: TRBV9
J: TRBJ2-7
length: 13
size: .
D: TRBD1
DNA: TGTGCCAGCAGCCCGACAGGGGACTACGAGCAGTACTTC
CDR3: CASSPTGDYEQYF

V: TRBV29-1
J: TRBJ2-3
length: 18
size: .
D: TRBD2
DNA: TGCAGCGTTGAGGGTCTGCGGGAGATTGCGGGTGTTGGAGATACGCAGTATTTT
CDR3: CSVEGLREIAGVGDTQYF

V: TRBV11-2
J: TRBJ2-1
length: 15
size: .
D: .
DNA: TGTGCCAGCAGAGAAATTTTAGTGGGGCAAGGGGAGCAGTTCTTC
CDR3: CASREILVGQGEQFF

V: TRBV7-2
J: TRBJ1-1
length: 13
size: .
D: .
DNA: TGTGCCAGCAGCTTTAATATGAACACTGAAGCTTTCTTT
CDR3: CASSFNMNTEAFF

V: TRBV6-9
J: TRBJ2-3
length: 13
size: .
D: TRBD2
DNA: TGTGCCAGCAGTTATGTAGCGGGAGATACGCAGTATTTT
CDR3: CASSYVAGDTQYF

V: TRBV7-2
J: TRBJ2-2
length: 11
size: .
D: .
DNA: TGTGCCAGCAGTCCGTTCGGGGAGCTGTTTTTT
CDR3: CASSPFGELFF

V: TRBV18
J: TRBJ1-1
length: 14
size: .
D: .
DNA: TGTGCCAGCTCCGTAGGGGTTGGGGGCACTGAAGCTTTCTTT
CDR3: CASSVGVGGTEAFF

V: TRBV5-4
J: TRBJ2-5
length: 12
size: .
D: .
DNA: TGTGCCAGCAGCTTGGACGATCAGACCCAGTACTTC
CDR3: CASSLDDQTQYF

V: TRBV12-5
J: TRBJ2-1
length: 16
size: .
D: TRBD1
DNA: TGTGCTAGTGGTTCCGGGACAGGACTCTACTACAATGAGCAGTTCTTC
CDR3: CASGSGTGLYYNEQFF

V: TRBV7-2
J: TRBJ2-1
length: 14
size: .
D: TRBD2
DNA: TGTGCCAGCAGCTTACGAGCGGGGGGTGGTGAGCAGTTCTTC
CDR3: CASSLRAGGGEQFF

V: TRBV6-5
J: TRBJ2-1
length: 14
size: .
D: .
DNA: TGTGCCAGCAGCTACCGACTAGTAGACAATGAGCAGTTCTTC
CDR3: CASSYRLVDNEQFF

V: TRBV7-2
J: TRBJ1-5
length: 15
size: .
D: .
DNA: TGTGCCAGCAGCCCGCTATGGGGCGCAGGCCAGCCCCAGCATTTT
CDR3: CASSPLWGAGQPQHF

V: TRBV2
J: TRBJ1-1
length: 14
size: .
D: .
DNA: TGTGCCAGCAGTGAATTAGGGGGTGACACTGAAGCTTTCTTT
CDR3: CASSELGGDTEAFF

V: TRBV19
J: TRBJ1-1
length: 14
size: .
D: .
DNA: TGTGCCAGTAAAGAAGGGGGATACGGCACTGAAGCTTTCTTT
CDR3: CASKEGGYGTEAFF

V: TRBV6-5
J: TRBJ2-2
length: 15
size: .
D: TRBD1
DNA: TGTGCCAGCAGTTCCCGGACAGGGGGCTTCGGGGAGCTGTTTTTT
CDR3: CASSSRTGGFGELFF

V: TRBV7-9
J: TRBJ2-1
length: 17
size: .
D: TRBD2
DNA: TGTGCCAGCAGCCACGGACTAGCGGGAGTAGACTACAATGAGCAGTTCTTC
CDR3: CASSHGLAGVDYNEQFF

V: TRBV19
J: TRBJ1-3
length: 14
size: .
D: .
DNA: TGTGCCTCCACGCGGGGAGGGTCCGGAAACACCATATATTTT
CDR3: CASTRGGSGNTIYF

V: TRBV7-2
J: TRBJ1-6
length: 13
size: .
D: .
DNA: TGTGCCAGTAGCTCCGACATGAATTCACCCCTCCACTTT
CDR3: CASSSDMNSPLHF

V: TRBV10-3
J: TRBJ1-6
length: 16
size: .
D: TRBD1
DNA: TGTGCCATCAGACCCGGGACAGGGGCCAATAATTCACCCCTCCACTTT
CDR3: CAIRPGTGANNSPLHF

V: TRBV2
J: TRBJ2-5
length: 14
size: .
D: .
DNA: TGTGCCAGCAGTGAAGAACGGGGCGGGGAGACCCAGTACTTC
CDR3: CASSEERGGETQYF

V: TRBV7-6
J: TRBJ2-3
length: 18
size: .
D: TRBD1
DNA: TGTGCCAGCAGCTTAGGTGTATATGGGACAGGAATCACAGATACGCAGTATTTT
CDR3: CASSLGVYGTGITDTQYF

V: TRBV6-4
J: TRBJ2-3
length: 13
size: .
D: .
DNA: TGTGCCAGCAGTGTGGGGGACACAGATACGCAGTATTTT
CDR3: CASSVGDTDTQYF

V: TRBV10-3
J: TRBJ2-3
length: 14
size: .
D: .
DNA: TGTGCCATCAGGAGGGGTGCTAGCACAGATACGCAGTATTTT
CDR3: CAIRRGASTDTQYF

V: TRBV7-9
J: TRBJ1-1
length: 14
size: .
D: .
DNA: TGTGCCAGCAGCTTAGTTCCGCCGAACACTGAAGCTTTCTTT
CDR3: CASSLVPPNTEAFF

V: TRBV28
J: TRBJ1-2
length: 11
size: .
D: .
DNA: TGTGCCAGCAGTTTACACTATGGCTACACCTTC
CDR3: CASSLHYGYTF